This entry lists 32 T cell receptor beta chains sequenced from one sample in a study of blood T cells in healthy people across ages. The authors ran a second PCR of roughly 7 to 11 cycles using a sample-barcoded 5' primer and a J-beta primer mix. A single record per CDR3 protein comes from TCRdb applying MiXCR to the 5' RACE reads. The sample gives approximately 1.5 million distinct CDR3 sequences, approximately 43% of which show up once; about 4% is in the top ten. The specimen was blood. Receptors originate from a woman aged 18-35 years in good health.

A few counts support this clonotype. Written as DNA, the CDR3 is TGTGCCAGCAGCCGATATACAGGGCATCAAGAGACCCAGTACTTC. This gives the protein CASSRYTGHQETQYF. The chain uses TRBV2 and TRBJ2-5; a weak D match, TRBD1 (6 bases). CDR3 size: 15 residues. V was pared by 6 bases and J by 2 bases, with 16 bases between. CDR1 is SNHLY, CDR2 FYNNEI, per germline. Supplemented by reference TRBV2 and TRBJ2-5, the full variable domain reads EPEVTQTPSHQVTQMGQEVILRCVPISNHLYFYWYRQILGQKVEFLVSFYNNEISEKSEIFDDQFSVERPDGSNFTLKIRSTKLEDSAMYFCASSRYTGHQETQYFGPGTRLLVL.

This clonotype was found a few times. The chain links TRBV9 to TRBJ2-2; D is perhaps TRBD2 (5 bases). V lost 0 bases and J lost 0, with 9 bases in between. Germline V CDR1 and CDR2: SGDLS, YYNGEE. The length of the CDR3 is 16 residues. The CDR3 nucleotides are TGTGCCAGCAGCGTAGTGGCGGGTACGAACACCGGGGAGCTGTTTTTT. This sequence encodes CASSVVAGTNTGELFF.

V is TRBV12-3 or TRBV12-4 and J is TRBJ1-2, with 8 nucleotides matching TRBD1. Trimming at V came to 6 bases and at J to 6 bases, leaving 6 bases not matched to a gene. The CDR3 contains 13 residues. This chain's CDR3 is CASRPGQGDGYTF. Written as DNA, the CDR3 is TGTGCCAGCAGGCCCGGACAGGGAGATGGCTACACCTTC.

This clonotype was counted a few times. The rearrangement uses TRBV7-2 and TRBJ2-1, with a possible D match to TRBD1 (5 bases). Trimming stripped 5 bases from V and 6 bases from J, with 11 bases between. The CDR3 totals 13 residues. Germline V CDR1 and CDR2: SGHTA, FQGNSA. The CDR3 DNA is TGTGCCAGCAGCGGGGCTAATGGCAATGAGCAGTTCTTC. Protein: CASSGANGNEQFF.

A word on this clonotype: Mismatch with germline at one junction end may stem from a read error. CDR3 in amino acids: CVSSGTSGRNEQFF. The DNA for the CDR3 is TGTGTCAGCAGTGGGACTAGCGGGAGGAATGAGCAGTTCTTC. This sequence joins TRBV28 and TRBJ2-1, with 15 bases aligning to TRBD2. CDR1 is MDHEN, CDR2 SYDVKM, per germline. The CDR3 consists of 14 residues.

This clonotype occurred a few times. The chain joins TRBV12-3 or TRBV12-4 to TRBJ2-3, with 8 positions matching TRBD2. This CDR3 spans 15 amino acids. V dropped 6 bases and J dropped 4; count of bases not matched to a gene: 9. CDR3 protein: CASSQHTSGADTQYF. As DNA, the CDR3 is TGTGCCAGCAGCCAACATACTAGCGGCGCAGATACGCAGTATTTT.

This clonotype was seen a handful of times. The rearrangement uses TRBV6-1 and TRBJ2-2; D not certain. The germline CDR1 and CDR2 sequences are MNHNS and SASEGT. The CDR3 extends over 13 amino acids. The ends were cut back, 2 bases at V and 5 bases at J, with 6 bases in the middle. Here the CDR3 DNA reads TGTGCCAGCAGTGAATCGGAAACCGGGGAGCTGTTTTTT. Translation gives CASSESETGELFF.

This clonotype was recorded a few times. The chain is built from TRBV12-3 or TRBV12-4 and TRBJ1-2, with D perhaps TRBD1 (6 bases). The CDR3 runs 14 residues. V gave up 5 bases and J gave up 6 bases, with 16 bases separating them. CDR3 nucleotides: TGTGCCAGCAGTCCGTCCACAGGGATCCATGGCTACACCTTC. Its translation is CASSPSTGIHGYTF.

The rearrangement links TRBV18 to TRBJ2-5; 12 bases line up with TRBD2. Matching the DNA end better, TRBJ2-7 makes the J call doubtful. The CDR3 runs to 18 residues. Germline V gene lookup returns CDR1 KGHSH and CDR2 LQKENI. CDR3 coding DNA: TGTGCCAGCTCACCCCTACTGCAGACTAGCGGGAGTTTCTCCGAGCAGTACTTC. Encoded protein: CASSPLLQTSGSFSEQYF.

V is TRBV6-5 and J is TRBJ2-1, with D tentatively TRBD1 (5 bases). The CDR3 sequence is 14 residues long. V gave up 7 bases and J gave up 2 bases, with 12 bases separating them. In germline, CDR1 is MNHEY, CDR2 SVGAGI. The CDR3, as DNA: TGTGCCAGCACTGACAGCCCAGCCTACAATGAGCAGTTCTTC. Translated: CASTDSPAYNEQFF.

DNA of the CDR3: TGTGCCAGCAGTTATTTCGGGACGGCGAACACTGAAGCTTTCTTT. This encodes CASSYFGTANTEAFF. The chain recombines TRBV6-5 with TRBJ1-1; a weak D match, TRBD1 (5 bases). From germline, CDR1 is MNHEY and CDR2 SVGAGI. V was shortened by 3 bases and J by 1 base, with 12 bases between the two germline ends. The CDR3 extends over 15 amino acids.

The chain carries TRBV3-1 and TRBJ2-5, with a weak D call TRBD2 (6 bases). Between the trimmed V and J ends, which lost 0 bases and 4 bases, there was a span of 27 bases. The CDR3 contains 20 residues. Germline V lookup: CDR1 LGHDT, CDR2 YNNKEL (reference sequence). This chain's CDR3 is CASSQDERAFGAGYGETQYF. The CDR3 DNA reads TGTGCCAGCAGCCAAGATGAAAGGGCTTTCGGGGCGGGGTACGGAGAGACCCAGTACTTC.

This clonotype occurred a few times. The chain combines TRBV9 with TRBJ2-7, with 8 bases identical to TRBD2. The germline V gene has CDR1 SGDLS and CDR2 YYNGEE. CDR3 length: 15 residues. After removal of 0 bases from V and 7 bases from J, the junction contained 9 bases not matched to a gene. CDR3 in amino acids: CASSVVGLGDNEQYF. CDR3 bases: TGTGCCAGCAGCGTAGTGGGACTAGGGGACAATGAGCAGTACTTC.

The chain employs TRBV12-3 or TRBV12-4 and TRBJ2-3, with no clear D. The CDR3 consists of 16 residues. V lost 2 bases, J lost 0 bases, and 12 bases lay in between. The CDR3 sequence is CASSLSSWVSTDTQYF. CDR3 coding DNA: TGTGCCAGCAGTTTAAGTTCGTGGGTTAGCACAGATACGCAGTATTTT.

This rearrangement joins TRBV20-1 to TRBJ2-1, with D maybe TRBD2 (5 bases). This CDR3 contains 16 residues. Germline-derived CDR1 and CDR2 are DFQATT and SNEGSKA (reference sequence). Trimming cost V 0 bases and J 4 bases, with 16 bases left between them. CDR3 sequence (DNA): TGCAGTGCTAGAGATAGAACCGGACGGAGGTACAATGAGCAGTTCTTC. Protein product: CSARDRTGRRYNEQFF.

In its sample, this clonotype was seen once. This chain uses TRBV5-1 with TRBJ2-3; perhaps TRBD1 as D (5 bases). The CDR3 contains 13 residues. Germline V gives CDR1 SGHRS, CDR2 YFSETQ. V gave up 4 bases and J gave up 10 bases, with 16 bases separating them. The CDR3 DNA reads TGCGCCAGCAGCCCGAGAGGCAGGGATGCGCAGTATTTT. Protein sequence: CASSPRGRDAQYF.

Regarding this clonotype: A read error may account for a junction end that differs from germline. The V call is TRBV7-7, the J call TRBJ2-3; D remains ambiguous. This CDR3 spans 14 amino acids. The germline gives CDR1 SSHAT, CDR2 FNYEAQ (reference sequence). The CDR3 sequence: CASSALRNADTQYF. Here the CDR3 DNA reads TGTGCTAGCAGCGCTCTGCGGAATGCAGATACGCAGTATTTT.

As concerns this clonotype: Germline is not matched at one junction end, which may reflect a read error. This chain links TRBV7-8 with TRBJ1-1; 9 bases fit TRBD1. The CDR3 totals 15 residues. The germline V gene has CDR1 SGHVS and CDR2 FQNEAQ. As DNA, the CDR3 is TGTGTCAGCAGTAGAGGACAGGGGATGAACACTGAAGCTTTCTTT. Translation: CVSSRGQGMNTEAFF.

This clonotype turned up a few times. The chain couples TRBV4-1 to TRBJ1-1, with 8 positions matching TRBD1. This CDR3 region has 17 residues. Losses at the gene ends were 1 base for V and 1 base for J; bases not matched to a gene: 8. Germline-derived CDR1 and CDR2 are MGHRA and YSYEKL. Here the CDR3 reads CASSQAPGTGSNTEAFF. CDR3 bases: TGCGCCAGCAGCCAAGCCCCCGGGACAGGATCGAACACTGAAGCTTTCTTT.

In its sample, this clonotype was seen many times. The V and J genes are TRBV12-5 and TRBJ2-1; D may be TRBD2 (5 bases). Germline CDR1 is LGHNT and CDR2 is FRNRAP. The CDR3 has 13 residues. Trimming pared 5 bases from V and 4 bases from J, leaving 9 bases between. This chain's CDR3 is CASGPPGYNEQFF. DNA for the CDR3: TGTGCTAGTGGTCCCCCGGGGTACAATGAGCAGTTCTTC. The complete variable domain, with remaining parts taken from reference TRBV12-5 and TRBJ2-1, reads DARVTQTPRHKVTEMGQEVTMRCQPILGHNTVFWYRQTMMQGLELLAYFRNRAPLDDSGMPKDRFSAEMPDATLATLKIQPSEPRDSAVYFCASGPPGYNEQFFGPGTRLTVL.

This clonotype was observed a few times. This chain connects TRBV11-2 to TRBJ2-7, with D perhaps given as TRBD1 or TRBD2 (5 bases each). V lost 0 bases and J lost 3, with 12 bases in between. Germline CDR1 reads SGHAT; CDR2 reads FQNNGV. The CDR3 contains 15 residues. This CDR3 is CASSLERGSFYEQYF. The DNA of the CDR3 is TGTGCCAGCAGCTTAGAACGGGGCTCGTTCTACGAGCAGTACTTC.

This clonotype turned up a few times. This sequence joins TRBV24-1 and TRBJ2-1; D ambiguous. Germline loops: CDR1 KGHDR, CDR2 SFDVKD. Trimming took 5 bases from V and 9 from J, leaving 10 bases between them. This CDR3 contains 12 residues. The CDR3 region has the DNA TGTGCCACCAGTGCTCCCTCCGGTGAGCAGTTCTTC. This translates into CATSAPSGEQFF.

This chain's CDR3 is CASSYPEQRDEQYF. CDR3 in DNA: TGTGCCAGCAGTTACCCGGAACAAAGGGATGAGCAGTACTTC. V and J are TRBV6-2 or TRBV6-3 and TRBJ2-5, with unresolved D. V dropped 2 bases and J dropped 11 bases, with 18 bases sitting between them. CDR1 and CDR2 from the germline V gene are MNHEY and SVGEGT. The CDR3 length is 14 residues.

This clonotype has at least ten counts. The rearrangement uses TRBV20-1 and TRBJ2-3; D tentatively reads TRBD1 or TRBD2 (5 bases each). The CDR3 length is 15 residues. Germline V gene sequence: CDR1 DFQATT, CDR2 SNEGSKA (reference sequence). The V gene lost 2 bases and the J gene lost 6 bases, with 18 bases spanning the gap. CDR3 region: CSARLMGPLPDTQYF. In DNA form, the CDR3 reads TGCAGTGCTAGATTAATGGGACCCCTTCCCGATACGCAGTATTTT.

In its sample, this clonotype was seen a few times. In DNA, the CDR3 is TGTGCCAGCAGTGCGACAGGGCCCTACGAGCAGTACTTC. Amino acid sequence: CASSATGPYEQYF. The chain carries TRBV27 and TRBJ2-7; TRBD1 matches at 7 bases. Trimming at V came to 5 bases and at J to 2 bases, leaving 3 bases not matched to a gene. In germline, CDR1 is MNHEY, CDR2 SMNVEV (reference sequence). The CDR3 totals 13 residues.

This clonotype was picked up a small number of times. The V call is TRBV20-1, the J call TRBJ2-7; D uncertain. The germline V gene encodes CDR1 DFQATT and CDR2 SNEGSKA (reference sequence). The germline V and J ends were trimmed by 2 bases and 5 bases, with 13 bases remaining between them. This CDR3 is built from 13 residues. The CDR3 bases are TGCAGTGCTAGATTGGGCACTCACCACGAGCAGTACTTC. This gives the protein CSARLGTHHEQYF.

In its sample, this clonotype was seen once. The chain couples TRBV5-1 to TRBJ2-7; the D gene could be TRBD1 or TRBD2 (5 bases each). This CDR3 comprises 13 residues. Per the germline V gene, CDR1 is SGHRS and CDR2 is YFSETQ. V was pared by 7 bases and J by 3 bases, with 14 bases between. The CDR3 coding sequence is TGCGCCAGCTCCCCGGGGCAGTGCTACGAGCAGTACTTC. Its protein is CASSPGQCYEQYF.

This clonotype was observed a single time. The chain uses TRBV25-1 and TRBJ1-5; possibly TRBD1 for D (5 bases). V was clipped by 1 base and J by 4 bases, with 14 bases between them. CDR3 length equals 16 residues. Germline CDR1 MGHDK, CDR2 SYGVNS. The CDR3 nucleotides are TGTGCCAGCAGTGAATCTGAGAGTCAGGGAAATCAGCCCCAGCATTTT. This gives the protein CASSESESQGNQPQHF.

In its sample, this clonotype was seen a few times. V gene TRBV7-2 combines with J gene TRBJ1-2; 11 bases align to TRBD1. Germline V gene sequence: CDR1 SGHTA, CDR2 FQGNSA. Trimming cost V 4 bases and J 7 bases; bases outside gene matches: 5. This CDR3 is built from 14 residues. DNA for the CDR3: TGTGCCAGCAGCTCGGGACAGGGGGGTCTTGGCTACACCTTC. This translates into CASSSGQGGLGYTF.

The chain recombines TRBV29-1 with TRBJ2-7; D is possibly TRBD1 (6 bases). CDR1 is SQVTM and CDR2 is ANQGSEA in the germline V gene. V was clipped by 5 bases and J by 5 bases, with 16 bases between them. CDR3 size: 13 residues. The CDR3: CSVTGRRVHEQYF. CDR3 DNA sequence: TGCAGCGTTACAGGGCGACGGGTCCACGAGCAGTACTTC.

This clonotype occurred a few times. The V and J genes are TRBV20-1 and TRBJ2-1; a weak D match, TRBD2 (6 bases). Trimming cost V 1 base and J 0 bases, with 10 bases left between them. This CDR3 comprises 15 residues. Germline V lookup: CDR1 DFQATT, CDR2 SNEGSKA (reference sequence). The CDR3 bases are TGCAGTGCTAGAGTGCGGGGCCGCTCCTACAATGAGCAGTTCTTC. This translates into CSARVRGRSYNEQFF.

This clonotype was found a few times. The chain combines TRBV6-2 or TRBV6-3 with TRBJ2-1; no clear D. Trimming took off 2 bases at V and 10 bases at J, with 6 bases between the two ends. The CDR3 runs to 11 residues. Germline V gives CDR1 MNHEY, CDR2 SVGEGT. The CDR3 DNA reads TGTGCCAGCAGTTACCACGGCGAGCAGTTCTTC. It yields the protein CASSYHGEQFF.